Shown below are 8 T cell receptor beta chains from a single sample sequenced in a study of T cells after posttransplantation cyclophosphamide. Busulfan-fludarabine conditioning, marrow transplant, and cyclophosphamide on days +3 and +4 were administered. TCRdb's table, derived via immunoSEQ multiplex PCR, lists solely in-frame clones and lacks some. The profile covers 15,000 to 20,000 clones, none occurring a single time. This sample comprised PBMCs, obtained after allogeneic stem cell transplant with posttransplant cyclophosphamide. The receptors originated from a female patient aged 30-39 years who received an allogeneic stem cell transplant from a related donor, was CMV-positive, and had no GVHD. The graft donor may have given rise to some T cells.

This clone was counted at least ten times. The gene calls are TRBV21-1 and TRBJ2-7; TRBD1, as called in the table, went unchecked against the DNA. TRBV21-1 is classified as a pseudogene. The CDR3 is made up of 14 amino acids. CDR3 DNA sequence: TGTGCCAGCAGCAAAGCGCACATCTCCTACGAGCAGTACTTC. Its protein is CASSKAHISYEQYF.

This clone was found many times. The V gene is TRBV4-1, the J gene TRBJ2-7; tentative D call: TRBD1 (5 bases). V gave up 4 bases and J gave up 5 bases, with 18 bases separating them. Germline loops: CDR1 MGHRA, CDR2 YSYEKL. The CDR3 is made up of 15 amino acids. CDR3 sequence (DNA): TGCGCCAGCAGCCTTTGGCAGGGTCAAAGGAACGAGCAGTACTTC. This codes for CASSLWQGQRNEQYF.

This clone showed up many times. The chain couples TRBV7-9 to TRBJ2-1; 8 positions match TRBD2. V lost 4 bases, J lost 6 bases, and 11 bases stayed unmatched. In germline, CDR1 is SEHNR, CDR2 FQNEAQ (reference sequence). CDR3 length: 16 amino acids. The CDR3 DNA is TGTGCCAGCAGCTCAGTCCCGGGACTAGACATCAATGAGCAGTTCTTC. Encoded protein: CASSSVPGLDINEQFF.

This clone appeared many times. This rearrangement joins TRBV4-2 to TRBJ2-1; TRBD2 matches at 9 bases. Germline values: CDR1 LGHNA, CDR2 YNFKEQ. Trimming at V came to 1 base and at J to 2 bases, leaving 6 bases not matched to a gene. This CDR3 comprises 17 residues. CDR3 sequence: CASSQGSRGRAYNEQFF. CDR3 DNA: TGTGCCAGCAGCCAAGGAAGTCGCGGGAGGGCCTACAATGAGCAGTTCTTC.

The table lists this clone with many counts. This chain connects TRBV5-5 to TRBJ2-7; D is undetermined. The CDR3 has 14 amino acids. The ends were cut back, 0 bases at V and 2 bases at J, with 9 bases in the middle. The germline CDR1 and CDR2 sequences are SGHKS and YYEKEE (reference sequence). CDR3: CASSLAQDPYEQYF. The DNA for the CDR3 is TGTGCCAGCAGCTTGGCCCAGGATCCCTACGAGCAGTACTTC.

This clone came up a few times. This chain joins TRBV9 and TRBJ2-5, with D maybe TRBD1 (6 bases). The DNA matches TRBJ2-7 better at its end, which makes the J call doubtful. CDR1 and CDR2 (germline): SGDLS, YYNGEE. The CDR3 is 14 residues long. The CDR3 spells CASSSGQGSYEQYF. CDR3 nucleotide sequence: TGTGCCAGCAGCTCAGGGCAGGGGTCGTACGAGCAGTACTTC.

This clone was detected many times. The CDR3 protein is CASSQREETQYF. Here the CDR3 DNA reads TGTGCCAGCAGCCAGCGGGAGGAGACCCAGTACTTC. The chain is built from TRBV14 and TRBJ2-5, with 7 bases matching TRBD2. This CDR3 contains 12 residues. The V segment lost 3 bases and the J segment 5 bases; nucleotides outside the gene matches: 0. Germline CDR1 SGHDN, CDR2 FVKESK.

This clone occurred many times. The chain employs TRBV25-1 and TRBJ1-5; a weak D match, TRBD1 (6 bases). This CDR3 contains 14 residues. Germline V gives CDR1 MGHDK, CDR2 SYGVNS. V was cut by 3 bases and J by 5 bases, with 11 bases left in between. CDR3 in DNA: TGTGCCAGCAGTGACAGGGGTCCCGATCAGCCCCAGCATTTT. This sequence encodes CASSDRGPDQPQHF.